The clone carrying this T cell receptor beta chain was detected a few times. The antigen is unknown. Stated time point: patch test 2, 6 weeks after DPC sensitization. Treatment described: therapeutic diphenylcyclopropenone sensitization with weekly scalp DPC. This record comes from a study of human T cells and chemical hapten exposure. Across the whole study: All through the approximately 24-week study, the scalp of each patient received diphenylcyclopropenone doses weekly.

Study-level results: Alopecia in the donors means their immune response may deviate from healthy people's.

TCRdb ran MiXCR on the RACE reads and lists one entry per CDR3 protein. The repertoire consists of about 54,000 distinct CDR3 sequences, with over 9.5% occurring once and the leading ten covering under 2%. V lost 6 bases and J lost 0, with 21 bases in between. The CDR3 has 19 residues. CDR1 is MDHEN and CDR2 is SYDVKM in the germline V gene. The starting material was whole blood, obtained in connection with sensitization to the hapten diphenylcyclopropenone (DPC). This clonotype was obtained from a woman aged 45-60 years with alopecia areata. Some clones in this sample may be carry-over from other donors' samples. The chain has TRBV28 and TRBJ2-6, with D perhaps being TRBD1 or TRBD2 (5 bases each). The CDR3 spells CASSSRPGRPSSGANVLTF. The CDR3 DNA is TGTGCCAGCAGCTCTAGACCGGGACGGCCGAGCTCTGGGGCCAACGTCCTGACTTTC.